This T cell receptor beta chain came from a study of TIL therapy for anti-PD-1-resistant metastatic lung cancer. Study at large: Tumors had a median PD-L1 proportion score of 6%.

Time point in this sample: pre-treatment sample, taken before nivolumab and TIL therapy. Germline CDR1 and CDR2: LNHDA and SQIVND (reference sequence). The CDR3 extends over 15 amino acids. J was trimmed by 8 bases and V by 3 bases; bases with no gene match: 4. Sequencing used immunoSEQ v3. Assay used: immunoSEQ multiplex PCR; TCRdb lists only in-frame clones, some missing. The table records some 60,000 clones, around four fifths of them present only once. The TCR sequence derives from a person aged 25-85 years with non-small cell lung cancer. Sample: blood, taken at baseline. This sequence joins TRBV19 and TRBJ1-4; TRBD1 aligns across 12 bases. DNA of the CDR3: TGTGCCAGTAGTATGGGACAGGGGGCTCGGGAAAAACTGTTTTTT. Amino acid sequence: CASSMGQGAREKLFF.